This passage covers 9 T cell receptor beta chains from one sample sequenced in a study of shared clonotypes between healthy human individuals. The method was immunoSEQ multiplex PCR; TCRdb's version includes in-frame clones alone and lacks a portion of them. The top ten clones hold less than 2% of a sample with about 2.2 million clones, 80% to 95% of them seen once. It was CD45RO-negative cells, positively selected for CCR7, that made up naive CD8 cells, with terminally differentiated effector memory CD45RA+ cells excluded. Sequenced input: naive CD8+ T cells from PBMCs. All receptors derive from a man between 18 and 35 years old in good health. Some clones in this sample may be carry-over from other donors' samples.

About this clone: This sample includes further DNA sequences coding for the same CDR3. The rearrangement joins TRBV9 to TRBJ2-7; no definite D call. The V gene lost 3 bases and the J gene lost 3 bases, with 10 bases spanning the gap. Germline CDR1 is SGDLS and CDR2 is YYNGEE. The CDR3 runs 13 residues. The CDR3 nucleotides are TGTGCCAGCAGCGGTACTCCCAACTACGAGCAGTACTTC. Protein: CASSGTPNYEQYF. The variable domain in full, with the rest retrieved from reference TRBV9 and TRBJ2-7, is DSGVTQTPKHLITATGQRVTLRCSPRSGDLSVYWYQQSLDQGLQFLIQYYNGEERAKGNILERFSAQQFPDLHSELNLSSLELGDSALYFCASSGTPNYEQYFGPGTRLTVT.

V gene TRBV27 combines with J gene TRBJ2-3, with D possibly being TRBD1 (6 bases). The germline V gene has CDR1 MNHEY and CDR2 SMNVEV (reference sequence). Trimming cost V 2 bases and J 2 bases, with 11 bases left between them. The CDR3 runs 15 residues. The CDR3 protein is CASSLGGGPTDTQYF. Written as DNA, the CDR3 is TGTGCCAGCAGTTTAGGGGGCGGTCCCACAGATACGCAGTATTTT.

This clone was recorded only once. The CDR3 bases are TGTGCCAGCATTCGAGGCGTGTATGAGGAGCAGTACTTC. This encodes CASIRGVYEEQYF. The rearrangement links TRBV6-6 to TRBJ2-7; D remains unclear. The germline V and J ends were trimmed by 7 bases and 7 bases, with 17 bases remaining between them. Germline CDR1 MNHNY, CDR2 SVGAGI (reference sequence). The CDR3 spans 13 residues.

V usage is TRBV19 and J usage is TRBJ2-7, with 12 bases matching TRBD1. Germline CDR1 reads LNHDA; CDR2 reads SQIVND (reference sequence). Trimming at V came to 5 bases and at J to 5 bases, leaving 13 bases not matched to a gene. This CDR3 has 17 residues. The CDR3 protein is CASSSDPPGQGADEQYF. CDR3 in DNA: TGTGCCAGTAGTTCAGACCCCCCGGGACAGGGGGCCGACGAGCAGTACTTC.

CDR3 nucleotides: TGCGCCAGCAGCCAAGAACCCCAGGGGAGTGAGGCAGATACGCAGTATTTT. Translated: CASSQEPQGSEADTQYF. The genes are TRBV4-3 and TRBJ2-3; a weak D match, TRBD1 (6 bases). V was pared by 0 bases and J by 4 bases, with 17 bases between. Per germline, CDR1 LGHNA and CDR2 YSLEER. CDR3 length equals 17 residues.

The chain carries TRBV5-1 and TRBJ2-7; 8 nucleotides align to TRBD1. This CDR3 spans 14 amino acids. V dropped 4 bases and J dropped 3; count of bases not matched to a gene: 6. CDR1 is SGHRS, CDR2 YFSETQ, per germline. CDR3 coding DNA: TGCGCCAGCAGCGCCGGACAGGGAAACTACGAGCAGTACTTC. It yields the protein CASSAGQGNYEQYF.

The V call is TRBV27, the J call TRBJ1-5, with 7 bases identical to TRBD1. CDR3 length: 16 residues. The V gene's germline CDR1 is MNHEY and CDR2 SMNVEV (reference sequence). The trim removed 0 bases at V and 4 bases at J, leaving 6 bases unmatched. The CDR3 loop is CASSLSGGEKNQPQHF. In nucleotides, the CDR3 is TGTGCCAGCAGTTTATCAGGGGGCGAAAAGAATCAGCCCCAGCATTTT.

This chain joins TRBV7-9 and TRBJ1-5; no clear D gene. Germline CDR1 SEHNR, CDR2 FQNEAQ (reference sequence). The V gene lost 0 bases and the J gene lost 4 bases, with 4 bases spanning the gap. This CDR3 spans 13 amino acids. The CDR3 bases are TGTGCCAGCAGCTTAGCGGAGAATCAGCCCCAGCATTTT. This encodes CASSLAENQPQHF.

The J gene is TRBJ2-3, the V gene TRBV27; D gene uncertain. The germline CDR1 and CDR2 sequences are MNHEY and SMNVEV (reference sequence). The CDR3 runs 15 residues. Between the trimmed V and J ends, which lost 5 bases and 1 base, there was a span of 13 bases. The CDR3 DNA reads as TGTGCCAGCAGTCCCATTCCCAGTGGCACAGATACGCAGTATTTT. This translates into CASSPIPSGTDTQYF.